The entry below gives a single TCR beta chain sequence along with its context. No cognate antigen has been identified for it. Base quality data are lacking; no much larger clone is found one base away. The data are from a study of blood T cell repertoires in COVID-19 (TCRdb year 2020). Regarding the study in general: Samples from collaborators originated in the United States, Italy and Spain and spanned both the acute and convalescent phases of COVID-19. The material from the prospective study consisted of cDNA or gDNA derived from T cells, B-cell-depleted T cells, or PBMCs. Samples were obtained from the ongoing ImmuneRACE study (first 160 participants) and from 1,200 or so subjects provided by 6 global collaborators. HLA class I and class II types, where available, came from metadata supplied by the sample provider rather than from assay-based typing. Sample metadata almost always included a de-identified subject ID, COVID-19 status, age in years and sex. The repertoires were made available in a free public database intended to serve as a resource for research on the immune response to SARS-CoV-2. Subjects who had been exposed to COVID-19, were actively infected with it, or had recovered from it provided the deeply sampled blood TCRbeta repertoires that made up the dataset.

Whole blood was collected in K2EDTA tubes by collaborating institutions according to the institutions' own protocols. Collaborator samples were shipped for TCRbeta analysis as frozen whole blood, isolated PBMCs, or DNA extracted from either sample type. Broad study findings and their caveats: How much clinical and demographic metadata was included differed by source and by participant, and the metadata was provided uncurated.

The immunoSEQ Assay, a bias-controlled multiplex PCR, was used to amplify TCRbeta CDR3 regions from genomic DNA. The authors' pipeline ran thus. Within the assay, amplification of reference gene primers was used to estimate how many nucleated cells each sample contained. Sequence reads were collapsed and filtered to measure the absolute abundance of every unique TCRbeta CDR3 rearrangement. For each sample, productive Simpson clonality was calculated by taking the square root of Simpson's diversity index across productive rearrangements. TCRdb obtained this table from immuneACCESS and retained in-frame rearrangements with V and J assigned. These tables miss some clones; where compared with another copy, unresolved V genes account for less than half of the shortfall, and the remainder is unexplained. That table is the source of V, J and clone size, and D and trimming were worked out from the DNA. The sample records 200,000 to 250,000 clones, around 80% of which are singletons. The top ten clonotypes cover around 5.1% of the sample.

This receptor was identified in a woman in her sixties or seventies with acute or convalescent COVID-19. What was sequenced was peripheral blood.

The CDR3 reads as follows: CASSQDLGRDYNEQFF. The nucleotide sequence is TGTGCCAGCAGCCAAGATTTGGGCAGGGACTACAATGAGCAGTTCTTC. Here the chain combines TRBV3-1 (or the pseudogene TRBV3-2) and TRBJ2-1; 5 matching bases give a weak D call of TRBD1. At the junction V is shortened by 0 bases and J by 3 bases, with 12 bases in between. The CDR3 goes from the cysteine to the phenylalanine over 16 residues. Only the CDR3 DNA stays, 48 bases, in frame from base 1. CDR1 is given as LGHDT and CDR2 as YNNKEL, both from the germline V gene (reference sequence).